This record looks at one T cell receptor beta chain sequence and its context. Its matching antigen is unknown. Trimming took 2 bases from V and 6 from J; bases not matched to a gene: 7. Germline V gene lookup returns CDR1 SEHNR and CDR2 FQNEAQ (reference sequence). The CDR3 is 14 amino acids. The authors reverse transcribed all of the isolated RNA, so sequencing captured expressed TCRB transcripts. Assay: immunoSEQ multiplex PCR; the TCRdb copy retains only in-frame clones and omits some. The repertoire consists of about 160,000 clones, with 6.5% to 8.5% occurring once and the leading ten covering approximately 0.54%. The sample originates from a study of beta chain features in type 1 diabetes. Whole-study results and caveats: In every one of the four CD4+ subsets, TCRB CDR3s were moderately but significantly shorter in Type 1 diabetes patients.

The chain is built from TRBV7-9 and TRBJ2-7; 7 bases are a match to TRBD1. Sequencing input: central memory CD4+ T cells from blood. This clonotype originated in a woman between 18 and 29 years old with type 1 diabetes. CDR3 sequence reads: CASSLSTGFGEQYF. CDR3 sequence (DNA): TGTGCCAGCAGCTTATCGACAGGGTTTGGCGAGCAGTACTTC.